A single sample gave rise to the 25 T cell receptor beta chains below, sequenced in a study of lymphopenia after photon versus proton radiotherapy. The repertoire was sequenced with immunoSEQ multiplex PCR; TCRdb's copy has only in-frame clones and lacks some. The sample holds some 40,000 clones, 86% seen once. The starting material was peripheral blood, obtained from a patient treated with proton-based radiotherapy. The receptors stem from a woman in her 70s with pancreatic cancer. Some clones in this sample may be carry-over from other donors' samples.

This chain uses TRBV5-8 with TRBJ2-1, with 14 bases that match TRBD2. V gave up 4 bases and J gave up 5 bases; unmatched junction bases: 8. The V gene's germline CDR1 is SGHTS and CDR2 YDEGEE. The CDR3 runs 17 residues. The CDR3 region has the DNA TGTGCCAGCAGCATGGGGACTAGCGGGAGCCCCCACAATGAGCAGTTCTTC. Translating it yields CASSMGTSGSPHNEQFF.

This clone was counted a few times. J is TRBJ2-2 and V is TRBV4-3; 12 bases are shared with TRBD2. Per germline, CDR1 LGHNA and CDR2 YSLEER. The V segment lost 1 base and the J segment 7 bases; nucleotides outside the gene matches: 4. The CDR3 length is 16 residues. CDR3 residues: CASSQVLAGGGGELFF. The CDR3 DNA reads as TGCGCCAGCAGCCAAGTTCTAGCGGGAGGGGGCGGGGAGCTGTTTTTT.

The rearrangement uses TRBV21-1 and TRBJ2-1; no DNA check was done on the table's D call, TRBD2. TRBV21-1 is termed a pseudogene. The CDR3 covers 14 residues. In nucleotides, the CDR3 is TGTGCCAGCAGCAAAGGAAGCCAACGCAATGAGCAGTTCTTC. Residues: CASSKGSQRNEQFF.

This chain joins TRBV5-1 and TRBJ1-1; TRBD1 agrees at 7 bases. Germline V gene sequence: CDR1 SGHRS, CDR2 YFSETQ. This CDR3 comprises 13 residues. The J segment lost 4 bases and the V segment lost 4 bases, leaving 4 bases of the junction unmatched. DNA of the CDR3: TGCGCCAGCAGCACACAGGGGAGCACTGAAGCTTTCTTT. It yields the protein CASSTQGSTEAFF.

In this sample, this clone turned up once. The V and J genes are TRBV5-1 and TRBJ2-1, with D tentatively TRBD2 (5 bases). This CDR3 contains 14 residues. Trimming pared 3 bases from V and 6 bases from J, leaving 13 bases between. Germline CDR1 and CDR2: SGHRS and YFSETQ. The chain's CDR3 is CASSSALAANEQFF. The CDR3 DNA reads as TGCGCCAGCAGCTCGGCCCTAGCCGCCAATGAGCAGTTCTTC.

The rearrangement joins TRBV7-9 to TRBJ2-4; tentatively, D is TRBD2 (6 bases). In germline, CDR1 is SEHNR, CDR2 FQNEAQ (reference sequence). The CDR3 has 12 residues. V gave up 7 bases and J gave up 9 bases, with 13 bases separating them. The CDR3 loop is CASMPGDGIQYF. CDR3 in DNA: TGTGCCAGCATGCCGGGAGACGGCATTCAGTACTTC.

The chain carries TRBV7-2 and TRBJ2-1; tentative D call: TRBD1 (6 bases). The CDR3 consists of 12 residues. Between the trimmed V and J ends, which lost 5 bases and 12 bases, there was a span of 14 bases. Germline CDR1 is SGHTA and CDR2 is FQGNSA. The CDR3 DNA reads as TGTGCCAGCAGCAACGACAGGATGGTGCAGTTCTTC. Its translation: CASSNDRMVQFF.

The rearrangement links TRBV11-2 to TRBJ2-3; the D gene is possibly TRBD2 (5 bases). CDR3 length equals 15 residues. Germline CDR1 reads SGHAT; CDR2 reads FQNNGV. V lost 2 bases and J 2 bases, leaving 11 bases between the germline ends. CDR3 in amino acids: CASSLMAGLTDTQYF. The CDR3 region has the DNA TGTGCCAGCAGCTTAATGGCGGGCCTCACAGATACGCAGTATTTT.

CDR3 region: CASSYERDSYGYTF. DNA for the CDR3: TGTGCCAGCAGTTACGAAAGGGACAGTTATGGCTACACCTTC. The genes are TRBV6-5 and TRBJ1-2; 7 nucleotides match TRBD1. V was clipped by 2 bases and J by 5 bases; unmatched bases: 5. Germline V CDR1 and CDR2: MNHEY, SVGAGI. The CDR3 has 14 amino acids.

Here the CDR3 reads CASSYTTSGELFF. CDR3 in DNA: TGTGCCAGCAGCTACACGACGTCGGGGGAGCTGTTTTTT. The chain employs TRBV11-3 and TRBJ2-2; D uncertain. The CDR3 length is 13 residues. CDR1 SGHNT and CDR2 YENEEA come from the germline V gene. V lost 4 bases to trimming and J lost 8 bases, with 11 bases between them.

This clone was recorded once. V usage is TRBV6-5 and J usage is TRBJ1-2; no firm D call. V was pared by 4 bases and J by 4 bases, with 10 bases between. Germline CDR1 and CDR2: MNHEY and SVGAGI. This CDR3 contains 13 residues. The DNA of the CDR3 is TGTGCCAGCAGTTCTAGAGTGCCCTATGGCTACACCTTC. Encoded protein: CASSSRVPYGYTF.

The CDR3 region has the DNA TGTGCCACCAGCAGAGACCGGGACAGGGGTGAAAAACTGTTTTTT. Translated, it gives CATSRDRDRGEKLFF. The V call is TRBV15, the J call TRBJ1-4; 10 nucleotides line up with TRBD1. The germline gives CDR1 LNHNV, CDR2 YYDKDF (reference sequence). The CDR3 length is 15 residues. The ends lost 0 bases at V and 7 bases at J; junction bases unmatched: 2. Based on the CDR3 plus reference TRBV15 and TRBJ1-4, the full variable domain is DAMVIQNPRYQVTQFGKPVTLSCSQTLNHNVMYWYQQKSSQAPKLLFHYYDKDFNNEADTPDNFQSRRPNTSFCFLDIRSPGLGDTAMYLCATSRDRDRGEKLFFGSGTQLSVL.

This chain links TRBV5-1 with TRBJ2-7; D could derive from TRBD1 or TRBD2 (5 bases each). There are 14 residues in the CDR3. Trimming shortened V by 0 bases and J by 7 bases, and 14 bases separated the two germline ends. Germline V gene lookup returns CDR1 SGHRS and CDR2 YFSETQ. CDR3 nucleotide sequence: TGCGCCAGCAGCTTGGAGAGAGGGGCGGAGGAGCAGTACTTC. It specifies CASSLERGAEEQYF.

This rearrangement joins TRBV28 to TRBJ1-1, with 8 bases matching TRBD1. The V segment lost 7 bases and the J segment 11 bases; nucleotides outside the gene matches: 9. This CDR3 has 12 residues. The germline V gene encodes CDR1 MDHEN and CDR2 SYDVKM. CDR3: CASTVDRVEAFF. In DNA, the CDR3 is TGTGCCAGCACCGTGGACAGGGTGGAGGCTTTCTTT.

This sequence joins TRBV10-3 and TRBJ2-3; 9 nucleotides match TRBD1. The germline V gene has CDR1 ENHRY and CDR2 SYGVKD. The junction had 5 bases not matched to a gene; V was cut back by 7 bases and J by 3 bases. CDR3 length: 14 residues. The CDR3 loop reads CAITPTGGTDTQYF. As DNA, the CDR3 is TGTGCCATCACCCCGACAGGGGGAACAGATACGCAGTATTTT.

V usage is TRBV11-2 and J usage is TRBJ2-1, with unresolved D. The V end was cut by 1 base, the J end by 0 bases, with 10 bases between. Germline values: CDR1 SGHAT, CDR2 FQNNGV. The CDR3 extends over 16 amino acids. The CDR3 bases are TGTGCCAGCAGCTTAGCAGGCTCCAGCTCCTACAATGAGCAGTTCTTC. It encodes CASSLAGSSSYNEQFF.

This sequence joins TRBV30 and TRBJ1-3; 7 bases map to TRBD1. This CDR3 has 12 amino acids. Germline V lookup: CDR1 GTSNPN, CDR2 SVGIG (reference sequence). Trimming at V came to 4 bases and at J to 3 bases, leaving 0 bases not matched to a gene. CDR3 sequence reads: CAWNRGGNTIYF. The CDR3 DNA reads TGTGCCTGGAACAGGGGTGGAAACACCATATATTTT. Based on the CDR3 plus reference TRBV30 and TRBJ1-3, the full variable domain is SQTIHQWPATLVQPVGSPLSLECTVEGTSNPNLYWYRQAAGRGLQLLFYSVGIGQISSEVPQNLSASRPQDRQFILSSKKLLLSDSGFYLCAWNRGGNTIYFGEGSWLTVV.

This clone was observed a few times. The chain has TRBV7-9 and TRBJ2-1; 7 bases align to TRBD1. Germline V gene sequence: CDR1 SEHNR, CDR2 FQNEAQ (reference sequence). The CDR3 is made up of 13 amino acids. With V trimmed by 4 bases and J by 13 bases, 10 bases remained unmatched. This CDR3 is CASSSQQQGQQFF. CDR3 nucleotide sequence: TGTGCCAGCAGCTCGCAGCAACAGGGGCAACAGTTCTTC. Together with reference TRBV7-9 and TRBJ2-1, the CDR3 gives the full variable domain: DTGVSQNPRHKITKRGQNVTFRCDPISEHNRLYWYRQTLGQGPEFLTYFQNEAQLEKSRLLSDRFSAERPKGSFSTLEIQRTEQGDSAMYLCASSSQQQGQQFFGPGTRLTVL.

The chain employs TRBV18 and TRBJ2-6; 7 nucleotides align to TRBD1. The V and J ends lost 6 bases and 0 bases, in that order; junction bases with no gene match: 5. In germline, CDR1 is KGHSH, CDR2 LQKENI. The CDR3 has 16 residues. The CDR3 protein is CASSRDSPSGANVLTF. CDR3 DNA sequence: TGTGCCAGCTCCAGGGACAGCCCCTCTGGGGCCAACGTCCTGACTTTC.

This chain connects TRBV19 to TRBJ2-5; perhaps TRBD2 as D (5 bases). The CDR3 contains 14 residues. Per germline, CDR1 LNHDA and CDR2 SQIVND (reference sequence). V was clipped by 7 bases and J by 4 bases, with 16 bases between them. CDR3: CASIPSAGGETQYF. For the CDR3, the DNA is TGTGCCAGTATCCCCTCCGCCGGAGGAGAGACCCAGTACTTC.

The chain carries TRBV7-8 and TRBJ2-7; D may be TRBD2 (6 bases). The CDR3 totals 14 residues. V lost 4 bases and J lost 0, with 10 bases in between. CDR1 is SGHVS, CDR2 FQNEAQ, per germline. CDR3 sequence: CASSSLTSSYEQYF. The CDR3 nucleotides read TGTGCCAGCAGCTCCTTGACTAGCTCCTACGAGCAGTACTTC.

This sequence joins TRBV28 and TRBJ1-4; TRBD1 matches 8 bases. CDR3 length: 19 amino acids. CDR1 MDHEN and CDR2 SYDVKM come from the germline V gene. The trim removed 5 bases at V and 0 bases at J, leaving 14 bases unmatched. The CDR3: CASSTLIGRGRATNEKLFF. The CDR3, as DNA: TGTGCCAGCAGTACCCTAATAGGCAGGGGGCGAGCAACTAATGAAAAACTGTTTTTT.

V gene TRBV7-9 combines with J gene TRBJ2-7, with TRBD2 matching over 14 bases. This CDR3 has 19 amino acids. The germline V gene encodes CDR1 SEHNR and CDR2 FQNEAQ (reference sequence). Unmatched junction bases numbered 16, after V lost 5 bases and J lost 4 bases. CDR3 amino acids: CASSRGLAGVPDHPYEQYF. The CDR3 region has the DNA TGTGCCAGCAGCCGGGGACTAGCGGGAGTCCCGGATCACCCTTACGAGCAGTACTTC.

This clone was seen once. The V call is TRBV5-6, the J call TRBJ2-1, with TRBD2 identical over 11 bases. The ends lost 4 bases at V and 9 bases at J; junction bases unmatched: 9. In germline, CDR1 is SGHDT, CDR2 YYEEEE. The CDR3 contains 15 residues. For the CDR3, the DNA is TGTGCCAGCAGCCGGGTAGCGGGAGGGCCCGGTGAGCAGTTCTTC. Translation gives CASSRVAGGPGEQFF. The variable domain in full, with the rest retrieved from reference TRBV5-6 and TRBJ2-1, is DAGVTQSPTHLIKTRGQQVTLRCSPKSGHDTVSWYQQALGQGPQFIFQYYEEEERQRGNFPDRFSGHQFPNYSSELNVNALLLGDSALYLCASSRVAGGPGEQFFGPGTRLTVL.

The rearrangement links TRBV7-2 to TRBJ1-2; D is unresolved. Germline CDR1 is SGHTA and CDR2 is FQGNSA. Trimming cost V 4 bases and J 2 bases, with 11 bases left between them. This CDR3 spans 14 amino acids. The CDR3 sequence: CASSSGDLNYGYTF. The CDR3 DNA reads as TGTGCCAGCAGCTCCGGGGATCTGAACTATGGCTACACCTTC.